The 24 T cell receptor beta chains below all came from one sample that was sequenced in a study of Ad26.COV2.S vaccination and SARS-CoV-2 variants. Repertoires were generated with immunoSEQ multiplex PCR, while TCRdb's copy carries only in-frame clones and drops some. Here the sample spans under 550,000 clones, over 75% being singletons. The treatment denotes: 15 to 20 received Ad26.COV2.S at low or high dose, single or two shots; about 5 received placebo; per-sample allocation not given. After the first vaccine or placebo injection, samples were drawn on day 63. The material sequenced was peripheral blood, taken in a trial of Ad26.COV2.S vaccine versus placebo. Receptors were obtained from a person between 18 and 59 years old who received the Ad26.COV2.S COVID-19 vaccine or a placebo.

This clone was recorded once. The rearrangement uses TRBV10-3 and TRBJ2-7; the D gene is possibly TRBD1 (5 bases). There are 13 residues in the CDR3. Germline assignment: CDR1 ENHRY and CDR2 SYGVKD. V was cut by 0 bases and J by 4 bases, with 7 bases left in between. The CDR3 sequence: CAISESGLYEQYF. The CDR3 DNA follows: TGTGCCATCAGTGAGTCGGGGCTTTACGAGCAGTACTTC.

The chain has TRBV7-9 and TRBJ1-4; perhaps TRBD1 as D (6 bases). The CDR3 totals 14 residues. Germline CDR1 is SEHNR and CDR2 is FQNEAQ (reference sequence). V lost 6 bases and J 9 bases, leaving 17 bases between the germline ends. CDR3 DNA: TGTGCCAGCAGTGCGTCCGGGACAAACAAAAAACTGTTTTTT. Its protein is CASSASGTNKKLFF.

The V call is TRBV19, the J call TRBJ2-3; D gene ambiguous. CDR3 length: 10 residues. Germline CDR1 reads LNHDA; CDR2 reads SQIVND (reference sequence). Written as DNA, the CDR3 is TGTCTACGGAGCACAGATACGCAGTATTTT. It specifies CLRSTDTQYF.

The genes are TRBV5-1 and TRBJ2-1, with 13 bases fitting TRBD2. The trim removed 1 base at V and 0 bases at J, leaving 1 base unmatched. The CDR3 is 17 residues long. The V gene's germline CDR1 is SGHRS and CDR2 YFSETQ. CDR3 DNA sequence: TGCGCCAGCAGCTTGAGGACTAGCGGGGGCTCCTACAATGAGCAGTTCTTC. Residues: CASSLRTSGGSYNEQFF.

The V gene is TRBV7-8, the J gene TRBJ2-7; a possible D gene is TRBD1 (6 bases). Germline CDR1 and CDR2: SGHVS and FQNEAQ. V lost 0 bases and J 0 bases, leaving 21 bases between the germline ends. This CDR3 has 19 residues. The CDR3 region is CASSLAQGLSDSSSYEQYF. The CDR3 region has the DNA TGTGCCAGCAGCTTAGCGCAAGGTTTGTCGGACAGTAGCTCCTACGAGCAGTACTTC.

This sequence joins TRBV24-1 and TRBJ2-7; 8 positions match TRBD2. The CDR3 totals 17 residues. From germline, CDR1 is KGHDR and CDR2 SFDVKD. V lost 0 bases and J lost 0; bases outside the gene matches: 6. CDR3 in DNA: TGTGCCACCAGTGATTTGCGTACGGGGGGGAGCTCCTACGAGCAGTACTTC. This sequence encodes CATSDLRTGGSSYEQYF.

This rearrangement joins TRBV15 to TRBJ2-3; 8 nucleotides match TRBD1. Germline trimming cut 4 bases from V and 4 bases from J; bases unmatched to any gene: 7. Per germline, CDR1 LNHNV and CDR2 YYDKDF (reference sequence). The CDR3 loop spans 15 amino acids. The CDR3 reads CATSTRAGGADTQYF. As DNA, the CDR3 is TGTGCCACCAGCACCCGGGCAGGGGGCGCAGATACGCAGTATTTT.

This chain links TRBV7-2 with TRBJ2-7; D gene uncertain. Trimming cost V 5 bases and J 2 bases, with 22 bases left between them. The CDR3 length is 17 residues. The V gene's germline CDR1 is SGHTA and CDR2 FQGNSA. DNA for the CDR3: TGTGCCAGCAGCCCCTCCTCAGGCCCCGATAGGGCCTACGAGCAGTACTTC. It is translated as CASSPSSGPDRAYEQYF.

CDR3 region: CASSRRTSGETDTQYF. DNA for the CDR3: TGTGCCAGCAGTCGTCGGACTAGCGGGGAAACAGATACGCAGTATTTT. This chain uses TRBV6-2 or TRBV6-3 with TRBJ2-3, with 12 bases lining up with TRBD2. Germline CDR1 reads MNHEY; CDR2 reads SVGEGT. There are 16 residues in the CDR3. The V gene end was trimmed by 5 bases and the J gene end by 3 bases; junction bases not matched to a gene: 6.

CDR3 bases: TGTGCCAGCAGCTTGGCGGGACAGGGGTTCCACGAGCAGTACTTC. Protein product: CASSLAGQGFHEQYF. The chain recombines TRBV5-8 with TRBJ2-7; 10 bases are a match to TRBD1. J was trimmed by 5 bases and V by 0 bases; bases with no gene match: 5. The CDR3 runs 15 residues. Germline CDR1 reads SGHTS; CDR2 reads YDEGEE.

The chain links TRBV28 to TRBJ2-4, with a possible D match to TRBD2 (6 bases). V shed 2 bases and J shed 0 bases, with 11 bases lying between them. Germline CDR1 and CDR2: MDHEN and SYDVKM. The CDR3 is made up of 16 amino acids. This CDR3 is CASSLIAAVAKNIQYF. The CDR3 DNA follows: TGTGCCAGCAGTTTAATAGCGGCAGTAGCCAAAAACATTCAGTACTTC. The full variable domain, completed using reference TRBV28 and TRBJ2-4, is DVKVTQSSRYLVKRTGEKVFLECVQDMDHENMFWYRQDPGLGLRLIYFSYDVKMKEKGDIPEGYSVSREKKERFSLILESASTNQTSMYLCASSLIAAVAKNIQYFGAGTRLSVL.

The J gene is TRBJ2-2, the V gene TRBV16, with a possible D match to TRBD1 (5 bases). Germline CDR1 is KGHSY and CDR2 is FQNENV. V gave up 4 bases and J gave up 7 bases, with 13 bases separating them. CDR3 length equals 14 residues. Written as DNA, the CDR3 is TGTGCCAGCAGCCCCCAGGACCAGGGCGGGGAGCTGTTTTTT. Translation gives CASSPQDQGGELFF.

The chain is built from TRBV5-6 and TRBJ2-5, with 10 bases aligning to TRBD2. Germline V gene sequence: CDR1 SGHDT, CDR2 YYEEEE. The CDR3 consists of 16 residues. The trim removed 4 bases at V and 3 bases at J, leaving 9 bases unmatched. The CDR3 is CASSPTGLAGEETQYF. The CDR3 nucleotides are TGTGCCAGCAGCCCAACCGGGCTAGCGGGGGAAGAGACCCAGTACTTC. Variable domain in full (rest from reference TRBV5-6 and TRBJ2-5): DAGVTQSPTHLIKTRGQQVTLRCSPKSGHDTVSWYQQALGQGPQFIFQYYEEEERQRGNFPDRFSGHQFPNYSSELNVNALLLGDSALYLCASSPTGLAGEETQYFGPGTRLLVL.

The chain employs TRBV4-3 and TRBJ1-6, with D maybe TRBD1 (6 bases). V lost 4 bases and J 5 bases, leaving 12 bases between the germline ends. This CDR3 is 15 amino acids long. Germline CDR1 and CDR2: LGHNA and YSLEER. Written as DNA, the CDR3 is TGCGCCAGCAGCCCCTGGACAGAAAATAATTCACCCCTCCACTTT. This gives the protein CASSPWTENNSPLHF.

The genes are TRBV9 and TRBJ2-2; 7 nucleotides match TRBD2. The J segment lost 4 bases and the V segment lost 0 bases, leaving 12 bases of the junction unmatched. CDR1 and CDR2 from the germline V gene are SGDLS and YYNGEE. This CDR3 has 18 amino acids. CDR3 residues: CASSVEWLREGSTGELFF. The CDR3 DNA sequence: TGTGCCAGCAGCGTAGAGTGGTTGAGGGAGGGGAGCACCGGGGAGCTGTTTTTT.

CDR3 sequence (DNA): TGTGCCAGCAGTTCACAGGGGTACGGTACCGGGGAGCTGTTTTTT. Its translation: CASSSQGYGTGELFF. The V and J genes are TRBV6-5 and TRBJ2-2; 7 bases are shared with TRBD1. The trim removed 4 bases at V and 5 bases at J, leaving 7 bases unmatched. Germline-derived CDR1 and CDR2 are MNHEY and SVGAGI. The CDR3 covers 15 residues.

The chain combines TRBV18 with TRBJ2-1; D not resolved. Germline assignment: CDR1 KGHSH and CDR2 LQKENI. The CDR3 length is 14 residues. The V end was cut by 6 bases, the J end by 0 bases, with 9 bases between. The CDR3 DNA reads TGTGCCAGCTCCGAGCCTAGCTCCTACAATGAGCAGTTCTTC. Its translation: CASSEPSSYNEQFF.

V is TRBV7-9 and J is TRBJ1-5; the D gene is possibly TRBD1 (6 bases). Germline V gene lookup returns CDR1 SEHNR and CDR2 FQNEAQ (reference sequence). Trimming shortened V by 4 bases and J by 6 bases, and 13 bases separated the two germline ends. CDR3 length: 14 residues. The CDR3 sequence: CASSSGQGGQPQHF. The CDR3 bases are TGTGCCAGCAGCTCGGGACAAGGAGGTCAGCCCCAGCATTTT.

J is TRBJ1-5 and V is TRBV30, with D unclear. The V end lost 2 bases, the J end lost 3 bases, and 11 bases lay between the germline ends. CDR1 and CDR2 from the germline V gene are GTSNPN and SVGIG (reference sequence). The CDR3 spans 14 residues. This CDR3 is CAWSNSNFNQPQHF. CDR3 nucleotide sequence: TGTGCCTGGAGTAACAGTAACTTCAATCAGCCCCAGCATTTT.

The chain couples TRBV19 to TRBJ1-1; 8 nucleotides line up with TRBD1. Unmatched junction bases numbered 7, after V lost 8 bases and J lost 2 bases. Germline values: CDR1 LNHDA, CDR2 SQIVND (reference sequence). The CDR3 loop spans 14 amino acids. DNA of the CDR3: TGTGCCAGTGGGACAGGAGAGGGTAACACTGAAGCTTTCTTT. Translated: CASGTGEGNTEAFF.

The V and J genes are TRBV24-1 and TRBJ2-2; TRBD2 is a possible D gene (5 bases). V dropped 6 bases and J dropped 5 bases, with 18 bases sitting between them. Germline V gene data show CDR1 as KGHDR and CDR2 as SFDVKD. This CDR3 is 16 amino acids long. CDR3 in DNA: TGTGCCACCAGTACCCTACGGACTGACGAAACCGGGGAGCTGTTTTTT. Protein sequence: CATSTLRTDETGELFF.

The chain couples TRBV11-2 to TRBJ2-7; possible D gene TRBD2, 5 bases. The CDR3 loop spans 14 amino acids. V was shortened by 4 bases and J by 3 bases, with 13 bases between the two germline ends. CDR1 SGHAT and CDR2 FQNNGV come from the germline V gene. CDR3 sequence reads: CASSSERVGYEQYF. The CDR3, as DNA: TGTGCCAGCAGCTCGGAGAGGGTAGGCTACGAGCAGTACTTC.

This sequence joins TRBV7-2 and TRBJ2-7, with TRBD1 as a possible D gene (5 bases). V lost 3 bases and J lost 2, with 11 bases in between. Germline CDR1 SGHTA, CDR2 FQGNSA. The CDR3 is 14 residues long. This CDR3 is CASSLTVIPYEQYF. CDR3 nucleotides: TGTGCCAGCAGCTTGACAGTTATTCCCTACGAGCAGTACTTC. The whole variable domain, filled in from reference TRBV7-2 and TRBJ2-7, reads GAGVSQSPSNKVTEKGKDVELRCDPISGHTALYWYRQSLGQGLEFLIYFQGNSAPDKSGLPSDRFSAERTGGSVSTLTIQRTQQEDSAVYLCASSLTVIPYEQYFGPGTRLTVT.

This clone was counted a few times. The CDR3 reads CASSLKGETEAFF. CDR3 in DNA: TGTGCCAGCAGCTTAAAAGGGGAGACTGAAGCTTTCTTT. This rearrangement joins TRBV7-9 to TRBJ1-1; D is possibly TRBD1 (5 bases). The V end lost 2 bases, the J end lost 5 bases, and 9 bases lay between the germline ends. Germline CDR1 SEHNR, CDR2 FQNEAQ (reference sequence). This CDR3 is built from 13 residues.